These T cell receptor beta chains were read from a single sample in a study of blood T cell repertoires in COVID-19. Assay used: immunoSEQ multiplex PCR; TCRdb lists only in-frame clones, some missing. The sample has about 230,000 clones, over 75% seen once; the top ten hold roughly 4.6%. The sequencing input was peripheral blood. The receptors were sampled from a man aged 50 to 60 with COVID-19, enrolled during active disease. Both conserved end residues are part of each CDR3. A D gene is named only where the DNA matches it firmly. Clone size, where shown, is once, few, many, or a class for clones that have expanded.

V gene,J gene,clone size,D gene,CDR3 protein,CDR3 DNA
TRBV7-9,TRBJ1-6,.,.,CASSSTDYHNSPLHF,TGTGCCAGCAGCTCGACAGATTATCATAATTCACCCCTCCACTTT
TRBV2,TRBJ2-3,.,.,CASSPWKRSTDTQYF,TGTGCCAGCAGCCCGTGGAAGCGGAGCACAGATACGCAGTATTTT
TRBV7-9,TRBJ1-1,.,TRBD1,CASSLDRDRNTEAFF,TGTGCCAGCAGCTTAGACCGGGACAGGAACACTGAAGCTTTCTTT
TRBV5-5,TRBJ2-5,.,.,CASSRGPMGETQYF,TGTGCCAGCAGCCGGGGTCCGATGGGGGAGACCCAGTACTTC
TRBV13,TRBJ2-5,.,.,CASSLEQGRKETQYF,TGTGCCAGCAGCTTAGAACAGGGTAGGAAGGAGACCCAGTACTTC
TRBV9,TRBJ2-7,.,TRBD1,CASSPRTGFAYEQYF,TGTGCCAGCAGCCCACGGACAGGGTTCGCCTACGAGCAGTACTTC
TRBV28,TRBJ2-1,.,TRBD1,CASSSRDRFYNEQFF,TGTGCCAGCAGCAGCCGGGACAGGTTCTACAATGAGCAGTTCTTC
TRBV2,TRBJ2-2,.,.,CASSELGQNTGELFF,TGTGCCAGCAGTGAACTGGGACAGAACACCGGGGAGCTGTTTTTT
TRBV2,TRBJ1-3,once,.,CASSGRQALSGNTIYF,TGTGCCAGCAGTGGCCGACAGGCCCTCTCTGGAAACACCATATATTTT
TRBV4-2,TRBJ1-5,.,TRBD1,CASSQQWGQGINQPQHF,TGTGCCAGCAGCCAACAGTGGGGACAGGGAATCAATCAGCCCCAGCATTTT
TRBV10-3,TRBJ2-1,once,TRBD1,CAISGPDRGEQFF,TGTGCCATCAGTGGGCCCGACAGGGGTGAGCAGTTCTTC
TRBV4-3,TRBJ2-3,.,.,CASSPHPQSTDTQYF,TGCGCCAGCAGCCCCCATCCCCAGAGCACAGATACGCAGTATTTT
TRBV29-1,TRBJ2-5,.,.,CSVAQSGQLRQTQYF,TGCAGCGTGGCCCAAAGCGGGCAGCTACGGCAGACCCAGTACTTC
TRBV7-9,TRBJ1-3,.,.,CASSTRGDTIYF,TGTGCCAGCAGCACCCGGGGGGACACCATATATTTT
TRBV3-1/TRBV3-2,TRBJ1-2,.,TRBD1,CASSLEGQGRYGYTF,TGTGCCAGCAGCCTCGAGGGACAGGGGAGATATGGCTACACCTTC
TRBV30,TRBJ2-1,.,TRBD2,CAWSWGGSYNEQFF,TGTGCCTGGAGTTGGGGGGGCTCCTACAATGAGCAGTTCTTC
TRBV6-5,TRBJ2-5,.,.,CASSWTVETQYF,TGTGCCAGCAGTTGGACAGTTGAGACCCAGTACTTC
TRBV7-9,TRBJ2-2,.,TRBD1,CASSSPGQGVGELFF,TGTGCCAGCAGCTCACCGGGACAGGGTGTCGGGGAGCTGTTTTTT
TRBV7-2,TRBJ2-1,.,TRBD2,CASSPRGSGGASEQFF,TGTGCCAGCAGCCCTCGAGGTAGCGGGGGGGCAAGTGAGCAGTTCTTC
TRBV24-1,TRBJ1-5,.,.,CATSARYSNQPQHF,TGTGCCACCAGTGCTAGATATAGCAATCAGCCCCAGCATTTT
TRBV6-5,TRBJ2-5,.,.,CASRSTGGETQYF,TGTGCCAGCAGATCGACAGGTGGAGAGACCCAGTACTTC
TRBV19,TRBJ2-3,.,.,CASSRLVADTQYF,TGTGCCAGTAGTCGACTAGTCGCAGATACGCAGTATTTT
TRBV4-1,TRBJ1-4,.,.,CASSRGEKLFF,TGCGCCAGCAGCCGAGGAGAAAAACTGTTTTTT
TRBV5-1,TRBJ2-7,.,.,CASSLTGNYEQYF,TGCGCCAGCAGCTTAACAGGGAACTACGAGCAGTACTTC
TRBV6-5,TRBJ1-2,.,TRBD1,CASSYSPGGYGYTF,TGTGCCAGCAGTTACTCGCCAGGGGGCTATGGCTACACCTTC
TRBV6-1,TRBJ1-5,.,.,CATREQGNLGNQPQHF,TGTGCCACCAGAGAACAGGGAAACCTGGGCAATCAGCCCCAGCATTTT
TRBV4-3,TRBJ2-1,.,TRBD2,CASSQDLAGGPFYNEQFF,TGCGCCAGCAGCCAAGACCTAGCGGGGGGGCCGTTTTACAATGAGCAGTTCTTC
TRBV9,TRBJ2-5,.,TRBD1,CASSEGTGKETQYF,TGTGCCAGCAGCGAGGGGACAGGAAAAGAGACCCAGTACTTC
TRBV5-5,TRBJ2-3,.,.,CASSLEAGVDTQYF,TGTGCCAGCAGCTTGGAAGCTGGAGTGGATACGCAGTATTTT
TRBV5-5,TRBJ1-4,once,TRBD1,CASSRDRDVGTNEKLFF,TGTGCCAGCAGCAGGGACAGGGATGTGGGGACTAATGAAAAACTGTTTTTT
TRBV19,TRBJ2-7,.,.,CASSVKQGDEQYF,TGTGCCAGTAGTGTGAAACAGGGCGACGAGCAGTACTTC
TRBV29-1,TRBJ1-4,once,TRBD1,CSAQTGGLGEKLFF,TGCAGCGCCCAAACAGGGGGCTTAGGTGAAAAACTGTTTTTT
TRBV7-2,TRBJ1-2,.,.,CASSLRGKNGYTF,TGTGCCAGCAGCTTAAGGGGGAAAAATGGCTACACCTTC
TRBV5-5,TRBJ2-3,.,.,CASSLTGRRDTDTQYF,TGTGCCAGCAGCTTGACGGGTCGGAGGGACACAGATACGCAGTATTTT
TRBV4-3,TRBJ2-7,.,TRBD2,CASSQDMGGGYEQYF,TGCGCCAGCAGCCAAGATATGGGGGGGGGCTACGAGCAGTACTTC
TRBV7-3,TRBJ2-2,.,TRBD2,CASSQAGGPATGELFF,TGTGCCAGCAGCCAAGCGGGGGGCCCCGCCACCGGGGAGCTGTTTTTT
TRBV5-1,TRBJ1-3,.,.,CASSLGGSGNTIYF,TGCGCCAGCAGCTTGGGAGGGTCTGGAAACACCATATATTTT